A selection of T cell receptor beta chains follows, all from one sample in a study of STAT3 mutations in large granular lymphocyte leukemia. Clones were sequenced by immunoSEQ multiplex PCR, and TCRdb holds only the in-frame ones, with some missing. The top ten clones hold approximately 30% of a sample with approximately 27,000 clones, about 83% of them seen once. The specimen sequenced was peripheral blood mononuclear cells. The receptors come from a woman aged 50 to 65 with T-cell large granular lymphocyte leukemia. Some clones in this sample may be carry-over from other donors' samples. CDR3s include the opening cysteine and the closing phenylalanine or tryptophan. Each record gives: D gene, J gene, V gene, CDR3 protein. A D gene is named only where the DNA matches it firmly.

D gene: TRBD1; J gene: TRBJ1-5; V gene: TRBV27; CDR3 protein: CASSVDRGGNQPQHF
D gene: NA; J gene: TRBJ2-7; V gene: TRBV5-4; CDR3 protein: CASSLFGRIEQYF
D gene: NA; J gene: TRBJ2-5; V gene: TRBV30; CDR3 protein: CAWKQNDQETQYF
D gene: NA; J gene: TRBJ2-2; V gene: TRBV5-1; CDR3 protein: CASSLAPRGVRNTGELFF
D gene: NA; J gene: TRBJ1-2; V gene: TRBV28; CDR3 protein: CASSSPGTAAGGYTF
D gene: NA; J gene: TRBJ2-7; V gene: TRBV27; CDR3 protein: CASSEVAGSYEQYF
D gene: NA; J gene: TRBJ1-3; V gene: TRBV7-9; CDR3 protein: CASSGGGSSGNTIYF
D gene: NA; J gene: TRBJ1-5; V gene: TRBV30; CDR3 protein: CAWQGSGNQPQHF
D gene: NA; J gene: TRBJ2-6; V gene: TRBV9; CDR3 protein: CASSRVSGANVLTF
D gene: TRBD2; J gene: TRBJ2-7; V gene: TRBV4-3; CDR3 protein: CASSHASSGLSYEQYF
D gene: TRBD1; J gene: TRBJ1-1; V gene: TRBV13; CDR3 protein: CASSPRTGGTEAFF
D gene: TRBD1; J gene: TRBJ1-2; V gene: TRBV4-2; CDR3 protein: CASSQDEGTVYGYTF
D gene: NA; J gene: TRBJ2-2; V gene: TRBV27; CDR3 protein: CASRSLFTGELFF
D gene: NA; J gene: TRBJ1-2; V gene: TRBV5-5; CDR3 protein: CASSLDGWDGYTF
D gene: NA; J gene: TRBJ2-2; V gene: TRBV5-1; CDR3 protein: CASSLDGNTGELFF
D gene: NA; J gene: TRBJ2-3; V gene: TRBV5-1; CDR3 protein: CASSLDVQSGLTQYF
D gene: TRBD1; J gene: TRBJ1-1; V gene: TRBV5-1; CDR3 protein: CASRLDRGLTEAFF
D gene: NA; J gene: TRBJ2-1; V gene: TRBV7-2; CDR3 protein: CASSQEGIAYNEQFF